Following are 10 T cell receptor beta chains from one sample sequenced in a study of T cell responses to AZD1222 COVID-19 vaccine (dated by TCRdb to the early 2020s). The library was obtained by the immunoSEQ multiplex PCR assay. The clones in this table, taken by TCRdb from immuneACCESS, are in-frame only. Not every clone is retained; where verified, under half of the shortfall comes from an unresolved V gene, and the cause of the rest is unknown. The sample profile shows about 120,000 clones; approximately 90% of them were found once. The ten largest clones add up to 4.5% of the sample. The time point label here, explained by the study, means: baseline before first vaccination. Here the sequenced sample was peripheral blood, taken on day 0 of AZD1222 vaccination. The receptors were gathered from an adult in good health.

The chain is built from TRBV19 and TRBJ1-1, with unresolved D. The CDR3 length is 12 residues. Germline-derived CDR1 and CDR2 are LNHDA and SQIVND (reference sequence). Trimming removed 10 bases from V and 4 bases from J, with 13 bases in between. The CDR3 region has the DNA TGTGCCACCTACTGGGGTGGCACTGAAGCTTTCTTT. Translated, it gives CATYWGGTEAFF.

The sample holds one count of this clone. The gene calls are TRBV24-1 and TRBJ2-1; D remains unclear. V was pared by 3 bases and J by 3 bases, with 11 bases between. In germline, CDR1 is KGHDR, CDR2 SFDVKD. The CDR3 covers 15 residues. The CDR3 region has the DNA TGTGCCACCAGTGATCCTAGACTGTACTACAATGAGCAGTTCTTC. It translates to CATSDPRLYYNEQFF.

This sequence joins TRBV29-1 and TRBJ2-1; D might be TRBD1 (6 bases). The CDR3 sequence is 14 residues long. Per germline, CDR1 SQVTM and CDR2 ANQGSEA. The V gene lost 1 base and the J gene lost 3 bases, with 10 bases spanning the gap. In nucleotides, the CDR3 is TGCAGCGTTGAAGGTGGCAGGGGCTACAATGAGCAGTTCTTC. Its protein product is CSVEGGRGYNEQFF.

This clone was detected only once. The chain couples TRBV6-5 to TRBJ1-1; D gene ambiguous. The CDR3 covers 10 residues. V lost 10 bases and J lost 7, with 10 bases in between. Germline CDR1 MNHEY, CDR2 SVGAGI. CDR3 region: CATRRSEAFF. The CDR3 DNA follows: TGTGCCACCCGAAGGAGTGAAGCTTTCTTT.

This clone occurred once. This rearrangement joins TRBV3-1 (or the pseudogene TRBV3-2) to TRBJ1-1, with TRBD1 matching 9 bases. This CDR3 is 17 amino acids long. Germline V gene lookup returns CDR1 LGHDT and CDR2 YNNKEL (reference sequence). V was clipped by 5 bases and J by 2 bases; unmatched bases: 12. The CDR3 bases are TGTGCCAGCAGCTTTTTCGGGGGGGGACAGGGAAACACTGAAGCTTTCTTT. This translates into CASSFFGGGQGNTEAFF.

This chain connects TRBV6-2 or TRBV6-3 to TRBJ2-1; 11 positions agree with TRBD2. Per germline, CDR1 MNHEY and CDR2 SVGEGT. This CDR3 region has 15 residues. Losses at the gene ends were 6 bases for V and 4 bases for J; bases not matched to a gene: 5. The CDR3 nucleotides read TGTGCCAGCAGCCCCGGGACTAGCGGATACAATGAGCAGTTCTTC. It codes for CASSPGTSGYNEQFF.

This chain joins TRBV18 and TRBJ1-5; D is possibly TRBD1 (5 bases). The germline V gene encodes CDR1 KGHSH and CDR2 LQKENI. This CDR3 has 15 residues. Trimming took 6 bases from V and 1 from J, leaving 13 bases between them. CDR3: CASSGDWLSNQPQHF. In nucleotides, the CDR3 is TGTGCCAGCTCGGGGGATTGGCTCAGCAATCAGCCCCAGCATTTT.

This chain links TRBV5-1 with TRBJ2-7; D could derive from TRBD1 or TRBD2 (6 bases each). CDR1 is SGHRS, CDR2 YFSETQ, per germline. The V end was cut by 0 bases, the J end by 0 bases, with 13 bases between. The CDR3 contains 16 residues. Written as DNA, the CDR3 is TGCGCCAGCAGCTTGGGAGGGGGGACATCCTCCTACGAGCAGTACTTC. Protein product: CASSLGGGTSSYEQYF.

The V and J genes are TRBV6-5 and TRBJ1-2, with D possibly matching TRBD1 (5 bases). The CDR3 is 12 amino acids. The germline V gene encodes CDR1 MNHEY and CDR2 SVGAGI. Trimming cost V 6 bases and J 8 bases, with 13 bases left between them. The CDR3 DNA follows: TGTGCCAGCAGGGGCAGCGGGGGGGGCTACACCTTC. Residues: CASRGSGGGYTF.

This chain links TRBV5-6 with TRBJ2-7, with 12 positions matching TRBD2. CDR1 and CDR2 (germline): SGHDT, YYEEEE. The junction had 5 bases not matched to a gene; V was cut back by 0 bases and J by 4 bases. The CDR3 spans 16 residues. The CDR3 protein is CASSLGLAGAFYEQYF. CDR3 nucleotides: TGTGCCAGCAGCTTGGGACTAGCGGGGGCCTTTTACGAGCAGTACTTC.